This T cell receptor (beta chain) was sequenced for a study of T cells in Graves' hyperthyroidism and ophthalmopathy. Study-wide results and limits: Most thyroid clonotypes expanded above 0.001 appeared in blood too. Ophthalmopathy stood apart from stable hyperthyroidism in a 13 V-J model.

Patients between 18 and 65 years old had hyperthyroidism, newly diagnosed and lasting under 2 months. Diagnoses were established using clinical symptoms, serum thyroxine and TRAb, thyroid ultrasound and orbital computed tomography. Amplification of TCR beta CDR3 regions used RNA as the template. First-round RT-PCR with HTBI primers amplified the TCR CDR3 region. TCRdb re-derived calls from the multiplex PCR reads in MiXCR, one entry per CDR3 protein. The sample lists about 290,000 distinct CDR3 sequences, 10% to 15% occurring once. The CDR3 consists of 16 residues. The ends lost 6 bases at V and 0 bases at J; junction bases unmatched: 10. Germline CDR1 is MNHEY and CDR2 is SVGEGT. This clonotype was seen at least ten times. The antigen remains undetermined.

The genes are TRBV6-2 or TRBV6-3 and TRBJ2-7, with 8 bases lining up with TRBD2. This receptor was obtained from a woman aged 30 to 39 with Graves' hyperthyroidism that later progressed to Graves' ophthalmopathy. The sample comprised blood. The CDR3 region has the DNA TGTGCCAGCAGGCCACTAGCGGCCCAGAGCTCCTACGAGCAGTACTTC. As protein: CASRPLAAQSSYEQYF.